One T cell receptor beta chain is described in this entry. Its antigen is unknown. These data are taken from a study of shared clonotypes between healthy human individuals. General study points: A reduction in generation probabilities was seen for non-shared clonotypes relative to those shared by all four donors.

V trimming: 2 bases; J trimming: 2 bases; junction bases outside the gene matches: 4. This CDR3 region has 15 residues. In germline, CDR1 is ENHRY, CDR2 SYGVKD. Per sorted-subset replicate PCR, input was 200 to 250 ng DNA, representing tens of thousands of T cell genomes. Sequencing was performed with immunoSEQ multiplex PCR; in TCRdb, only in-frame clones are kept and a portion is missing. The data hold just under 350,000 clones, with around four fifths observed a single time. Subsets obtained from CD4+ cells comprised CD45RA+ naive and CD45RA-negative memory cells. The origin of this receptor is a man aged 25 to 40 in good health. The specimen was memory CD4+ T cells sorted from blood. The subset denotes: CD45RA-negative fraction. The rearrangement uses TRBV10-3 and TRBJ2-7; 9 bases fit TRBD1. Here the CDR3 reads CAISEPGQGAYEQYF. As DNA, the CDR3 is TGTGCCATCAGTGAGCCGGGACAGGGAGCCTACGAGCAGTACTTC.